The 17 T cell receptor beta chains below all came from one sample that was sequenced in a study of cytomegalovirus exposure and HLA in healthy donors. The primer mix had 60 Vbeta and 13 Jbeta primers. Sequencing was performed with immunoSEQ multiplex PCR; in TCRdb, only in-frame clones are kept and a portion is missing. Found here are roughly 45,000 clones; the top ten clones hold roughly 1.8%. Specimen: PBMCs. Source of these receptors: a woman in her twenties or thirties in good health and CMV-seronegative.

The chain recombines TRBV6-1 with TRBJ1-2; TRBD1 agrees at 7 bases. Germline V gene data show CDR1 as MNHNS and CDR2 as SASEGT. The CDR3 is 16 residues long. V shed 4 bases, J shed 3 bases, and the junction held 11 bases outside the gene matches. Here the CDR3 DNA reads TGTGCCAGCAGTGGAAGCGAACAGGGGTCCTACTATGGCTACACCTTC. Its protein product is CASSGSEQGSYYGYTF.

The chain links TRBV5-1 to TRBJ1-1; D is uncertain. The CDR3 length is 12 residues. V dropped 0 bases and J dropped 10 bases, with 10 bases sitting between them. Germline CDR1 and CDR2: SGHRS and YFSETQ. The CDR3 region is CASSLEVGLAFF. The CDR3 region has the DNA TGCGCCAGCAGCTTGGAGGTTGGACTAGCTTTCTTT.

This chain links TRBV12-5 with TRBJ2-3; D perhaps matches TRBD1 (5 bases). CDR1 LGHNT and CDR2 FRNRAP come from the germline V gene. Trimming left V 3 bases short and J 3 bases short, with 10 bases between. CDR3 size: 14 residues. For the CDR3, the DNA is TGTGCTAGTGGTTTAGGTCGACAGACAGATACGCAGTATTTT. This translates into CASGLGRQTDTQYF.

Points on this clone: This specimen includes other DNA sequences encoding the same CDR3. The J gene is TRBJ2-5, the V gene TRBV9; 12 bases match TRBD2. Germline CDR1 SGDLS, CDR2 YYNGEE. With 4 bases clipped from V and 5 bases from J, the junction kept 12 bases outside the gene matches. The CDR3 is 17 residues long. CDR3 DNA: TGTGCCAGCAGCTCATCTAGCGGGAGGGCCCGTGGGGAGACCCAGTACTTC. It is translated as CASSSSSGRARGETQYF.

This sequence joins TRBV7-2 and TRBJ1-4; no definite D call. V gave up 1 base and J gave up 8 bases, with 14 bases separating them. The CDR3 is 15 residues long. Germline V gene sequence: CDR1 SGHTA, CDR2 FQGNSA. CDR3 residues: CASSLGPDYGEKLFF. The CDR3 DNA follows: TGTGCCAGCAGCTTAGGGCCGGACTATGGGGAAAAACTGTTTTTT. Full variable domain (missing parts from reference TRBV7-2 and TRBJ1-4): GAGVSQSPSNKVTEKGKDVELRCDPISGHTALYWYRQSLGQGLEFLIYFQGNSAPDKSGLPSDRFSAERTGGSVSTLTIQRTQQEDSAVYLCASSLGPDYGEKLFFGSGTQLSVL.

The chain joins TRBV18 to TRBJ2-2; D remains unclear. V dropped 0 bases and J dropped 9 bases, with 8 bases sitting between them. The germline gives CDR1 KGHSH, CDR2 LQKENI. This CDR3 spans 13 amino acids. DNA for the CDR3: TGTGCCAGCTCACCACCGATCGAGAGGGAGCTGTTTTTT. The encoded protein is CASSPPIERELFF. The variable domain in full, completed from reference TRBV18 and TRBJ2-2, reads NAGVMQNPRHLVRRRGQEARLRCSPMKGHSHVYWYRQLPEEGLKFMVYLQKENIIDESGMPKERFSAEFPKEGPSILRIQQVVRGDSAAYFCASSPPIERELFFGEGSRLTVL.

This chain links TRBV28 with TRBJ1-2, with TRBD1 matching over 8 bases. With V trimmed by 3 bases and J by 8 bases, 8 bases remained unmatched. This CDR3 contains 14 residues. The germline CDR1 and CDR2 sequences are MDHEN and SYDVKM. The CDR3 nucleotides read TGTGCCAGCAGTTTTGGACAGGGCCCTTGGGGCTACACCTTC. As protein: CASSFGQGPWGYTF.

V gene TRBV7-9 combines with J gene TRBJ2-1, with TRBD2 identical over 16 bases. The ends lost 4 bases at V and 12 bases at J; junction bases unmatched: 6. The CDR3 contains 15 residues. Per germline, CDR1 SEHNR and CDR2 FQNEAQ (reference sequence). Here the CDR3 DNA reads TGTGCCAGCAGCTCCGGGACTAGCGGGAGGGGGGGGCAGTTCTTC. Protein sequence: CASSSGTSGRGGQFF.

The gene calls are TRBV5-1 and TRBJ2-3, with 9 bases aligning to TRBD2. V shed 2 bases and J 3 bases; nucleotides not matched to a gene: 4. This CDR3 comprises 15 residues. Germline-derived CDR1 and CDR2 are SGHRS and YFSETQ. The CDR3 is CASSFSGRLTDTQYF. The DNA of the CDR3 is TGCGCCAGCAGCTTCAGCGGGAGGTTAACAGATACGCAGTATTTT.

The chain combines TRBV4-1 with TRBJ2-7, with TRBD2 as a possible D gene (6 bases). V lost 0 bases and J 2 bases, leaving 17 bases between the germline ends. The CDR3 has 17 residues. Germline V gives CDR1 MGHRA, CDR2 YSYEKL. For the CDR3, the DNA is TGCGCCAGCAGCCAAGAATTTGCGGGACGGTACGCCTACGAGCAGTACTTC. This codes for CASSQEFAGRYAYEQYF.

The chain uses TRBV6-6 and TRBJ2-3, with 9 bases aligning to TRBD2. The CDR3 contains 16 residues. Germline V lookup: CDR1 MNHNY, CDR2 SVGAGI (reference sequence). V lost 4 bases and J lost 0; bases outside the gene matches: 5. Written as DNA, the CDR3 is TGTGCCAGCAGTTGGTCTAGCGGGGCTAGCACAGATACGCAGTATTTT. Amino acid sequence: CASSWSSGASTDTQYF.

This chain joins TRBV6-5 and TRBJ2-3; weak D call: TRBD2 (6 bases). V was cut by 5 bases and J by 0 bases, with 6 bases left in between. The CDR3 contains 13 residues. The germline CDR1 and CDR2 sequences are MNHEY and SVGAGI. The CDR3 bases are TGTGCCAGCAGTAGCGGGAGCACAGATACGCAGTATTTT. Translated, it gives CASSSGSTDTQYF.

The rearrangement joins TRBV5-6 to TRBJ2-7, with 13 positions matching TRBD2. V shed 4 bases and J 4 bases; nucleotides not matched to a gene: 5. This CDR3 is 15 amino acids long. CDR1 and CDR2 (germline): SGHDT, YYEEEE. CDR3 region: CASSPGLAGLYEQYF. DNA for the CDR3: TGTGCCAGCAGCCCGGGACTAGCGGGACTTTACGAGCAGTACTTC.

Comments on this clone: At one end, the junction sequence differs from germline, possibly due to a read error. V is TRBV9 and J is TRBJ2-3; 13 nucleotides line up with TRBD2. The CDR3 has 14 amino acids. The germline gives CDR1 SGDLS, CDR2 YYNGEE. The CDR3 DNA sequence: TGTGCCAGCAGCGTAGATCGGACTAGCGGGAGTGTAAATTTT. This translates into CASSVDRTSGSVNF.

The chain combines TRBV30 with TRBJ1-5; tentative D call: TRBD1 (6 bases). The germline CDR1 and CDR2 sequences are GTSNPN and SVGIG (reference sequence). The V and J ends lost 3 bases and 6 bases respectively, with 12 bases between them. This CDR3 is built from 13 residues. The CDR3, as DNA: TGTGCCTGGAGGGGGGGGCTGGCTCAGCCCCAGCATTTT. Translation: CAWRGGLAQPQHF.

The V and J genes are TRBV4-2 and TRBJ1-2; D is unresolved. V lost 1 base, J lost 3 bases, and 3 bases lay in between. This CDR3 is 12 amino acids long. The germline V gene has CDR1 LGHNA and CDR2 YNFKEQ. The CDR3 spells CASSQGDYGYTF. CDR3 DNA sequence: TGTGCCAGCAGCCAAGGCGACTATGGCTACACCTTC.

This chain joins TRBV28 and TRBJ2-5; 8 bases map to TRBD1. Germline CDR1 reads MDHEN; CDR2 reads SYDVKM. The CDR3 is 16 residues long. V dropped 0 bases and J dropped 0; count of bases not matched to a gene: 3. CDR3 in DNA: TGTGCCAGCAGTTTATGGGGACAGGAATACCAAGAGACCCAGTACTTC. Amino acids: CASSLWGQEYQETQYF.